This T cell receptor (beta chain) originates from a study of human T cells and chemical hapten exposure. General study points: With DPC sensitization, TCRs exceeding 1 in 1000 frequency showed no change.

Trimming removed 0 bases at V and 0 bases at J, with 9 bases between. This CDR3 comprises 16 residues. Germline-derived CDR1 and CDR2 are ENHRY and SYGVKD. TCRdb independently ran MiXCR on the RACE reads; one entry per CDR3 protein. Here the sample spans approximately 97,000 distinct CDR3 sequences, approximately 10% being singletons. As for time point: patch test 2, 6 weeks after DPC sensitization. The treatment here: therapeutic diphenylcyclopropenone sensitization with weekly scalp DPC. In regard to this clonotype: Its antigen is undetermined.

The V and J genes are TRBV10-3 and TRBJ2-1, with D perhaps matching TRBD1 (6 bases). This receptor was identified in a woman aged 40-49 years with alopecia areata. Some clones in this sample may be carry-over from other donors' samples. The source material was whole blood, sampled in connection with sensitization to the hapten diphenylcyclopropenone (DPC). Here the CDR3 reads CAISESGQSSYNEQFF. Here the CDR3 DNA reads TGTGCCATCAGTGAGTCAGGACAGAGCTCCTACAATGAGCAGTTCTTC.